The subject of this entry is one T cell receptor (beta chain). Its antigen remains unidentified. The data were taken from a study of identical twins. The study's findings and limits: Whereas memory repertoires showed no such difference, abundant cord blood beta clonotypes carried fewer insertions.

TCRdb independently ran MiXCR on the 5' RACE reads; one entry per CDR3 protein. The repertoire holds 1.5 million or so distinct CDR3 sequences, with less than 40% as singletons. The TCR was taken from a newborn girl in good health. The sample comprised cord blood.

The DNA for the CDR3 is TGCGCCAGCGCGGCCCCCTCCTACAATGAGCAGTTCTTC. Translation: CASAAPSYNEQFF. The chain joins TRBV5-1 to TRBJ2-1, with no clear D. This CDR3 comprises 13 residues. V gave up 7 bases and J gave up 0 bases, with 8 bases separating them. Germline CDR1 SGHRS, CDR2 YFSETQ. The variable domain in full, completed from reference TRBV5-1 and TRBJ2-1, reads KAGVTQTPRYLIKTRGQQVTLSCSPISGHRSVSWYQQTPGQGLQFLFEYFSETQRNKGNFPGRFSGRQFSNSRSEMNVSTLELGDSALYLCASAAPSYNEQFFGPGTRLTVL.